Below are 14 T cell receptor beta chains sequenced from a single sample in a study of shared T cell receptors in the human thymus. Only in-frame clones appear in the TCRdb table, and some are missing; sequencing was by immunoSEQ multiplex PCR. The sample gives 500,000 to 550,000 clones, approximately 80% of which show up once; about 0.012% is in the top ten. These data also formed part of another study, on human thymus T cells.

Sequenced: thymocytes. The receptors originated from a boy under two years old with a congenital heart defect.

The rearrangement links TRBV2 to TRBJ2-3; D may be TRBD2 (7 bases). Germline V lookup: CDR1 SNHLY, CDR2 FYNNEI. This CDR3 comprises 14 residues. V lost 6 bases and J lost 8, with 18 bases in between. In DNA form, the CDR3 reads TGTGCCAGCAGCGAGCGGGATGCACAGGGTACGCAGTATTTT. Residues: CASSERDAQGTQYF.

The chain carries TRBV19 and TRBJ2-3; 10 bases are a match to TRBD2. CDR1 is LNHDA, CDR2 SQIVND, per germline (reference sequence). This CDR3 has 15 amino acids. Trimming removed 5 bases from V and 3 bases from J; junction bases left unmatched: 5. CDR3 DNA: TGTGCCAGTAGTCCCAAGCGGGAGGGGACAGATACGCAGTATTTT. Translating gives CASSPKREGTDTQYF.

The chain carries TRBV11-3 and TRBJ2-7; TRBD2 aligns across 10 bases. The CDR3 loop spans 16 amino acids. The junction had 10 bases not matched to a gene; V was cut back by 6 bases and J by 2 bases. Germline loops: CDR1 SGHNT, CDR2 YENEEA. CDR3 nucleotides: TGTGCCAGCAGTTGTTCGACTAGCGGGCCTACCTACGAGCAGTACTTC. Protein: CASSCSTSGPTYEQYF. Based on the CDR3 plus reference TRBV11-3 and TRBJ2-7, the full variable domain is EAGVVQSPRYKIIEKKQPVAFWCNPISGHNTLYWYLQNLGQGPELLIRYENEEAVDDSQLPKDRFSAERLKGVDSTLKIQPAELGDSAVYLCASSCSTSGPTYEQYFGPGTRLTVT.

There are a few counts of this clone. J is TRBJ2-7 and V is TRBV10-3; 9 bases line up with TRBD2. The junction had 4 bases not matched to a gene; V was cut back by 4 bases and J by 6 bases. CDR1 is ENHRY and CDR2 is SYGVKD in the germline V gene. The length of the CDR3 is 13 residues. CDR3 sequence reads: CAISVSGSCEQYF. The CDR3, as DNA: TGTGCCATCAGTGTTAGCGGGAGCTGCGAGCAGTACTTC.

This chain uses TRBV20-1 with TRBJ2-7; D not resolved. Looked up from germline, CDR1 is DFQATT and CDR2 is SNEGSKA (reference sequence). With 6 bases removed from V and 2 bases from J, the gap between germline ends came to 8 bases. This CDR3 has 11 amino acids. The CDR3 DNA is TGCAGTGCAATTATAGCCTACGAGCAGTACTTC. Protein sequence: CSAIIAYEQYF.

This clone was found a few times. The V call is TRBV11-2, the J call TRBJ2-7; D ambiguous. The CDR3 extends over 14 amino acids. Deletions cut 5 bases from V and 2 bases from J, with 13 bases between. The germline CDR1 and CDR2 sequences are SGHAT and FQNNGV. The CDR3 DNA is TGTGCCAGCAGCCCCTGGCGCGGAACCTACGAGCAGTACTTC. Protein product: CASSPWRGTYEQYF.

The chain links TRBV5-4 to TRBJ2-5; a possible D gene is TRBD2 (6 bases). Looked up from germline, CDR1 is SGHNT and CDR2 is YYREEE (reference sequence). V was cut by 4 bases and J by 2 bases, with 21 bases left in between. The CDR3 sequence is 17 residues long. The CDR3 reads CASSLGRTMSGQETQYF. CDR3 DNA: TGTGCCAGCAGCCTCGGTAGGACCATGAGCGGGCAAGAGACCCAGTACTTC. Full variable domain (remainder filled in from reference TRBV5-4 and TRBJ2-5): ETGVTQSPTHLIKTRGQQVTLRCSSQSGHNTVSWYQQALGQGPQFIFQYYREEENGRGNFPPRFSGLQFPNYSSELNVNALELDDSALYLCASSLGRTMSGQETQYFGPGTRLLVL.

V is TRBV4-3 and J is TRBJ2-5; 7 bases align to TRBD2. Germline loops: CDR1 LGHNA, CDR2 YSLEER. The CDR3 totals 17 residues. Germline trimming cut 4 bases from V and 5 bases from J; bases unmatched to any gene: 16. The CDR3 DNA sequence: TGCGCCAGCAGCCGGGGGGGGTCCAGCGGGCCGTTGGAGACCCAGTACTTC. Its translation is CASSRGGSSGPLETQYF.

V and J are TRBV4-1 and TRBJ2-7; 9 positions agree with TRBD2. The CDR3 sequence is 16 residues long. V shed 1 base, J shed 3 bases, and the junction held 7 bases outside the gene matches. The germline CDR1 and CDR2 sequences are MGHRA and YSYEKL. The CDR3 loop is CASSQVAGGPGYEQYF. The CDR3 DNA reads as TGCGCCAGCAGCCAAGTCGCGGGAGGGCCCGGCTACGAGCAGTACTTC.

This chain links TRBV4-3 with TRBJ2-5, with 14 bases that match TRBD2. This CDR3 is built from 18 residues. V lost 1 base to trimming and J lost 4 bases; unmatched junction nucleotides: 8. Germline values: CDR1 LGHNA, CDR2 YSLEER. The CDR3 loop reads CASSQVGGLAGVGETQYF. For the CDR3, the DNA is TGCGCCAGCAGCCAAGTTGGGGGACTAGCGGGAGTCGGAGAGACCCAGTACTTC.

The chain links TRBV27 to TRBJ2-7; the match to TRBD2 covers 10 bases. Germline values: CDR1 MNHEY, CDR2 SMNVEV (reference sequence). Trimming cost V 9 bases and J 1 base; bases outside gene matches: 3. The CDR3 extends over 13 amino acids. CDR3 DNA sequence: TGTGCCAGTGGACTAGCGGATTCCTACGAGCAGTACTTC. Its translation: CASGLADSYEQYF.

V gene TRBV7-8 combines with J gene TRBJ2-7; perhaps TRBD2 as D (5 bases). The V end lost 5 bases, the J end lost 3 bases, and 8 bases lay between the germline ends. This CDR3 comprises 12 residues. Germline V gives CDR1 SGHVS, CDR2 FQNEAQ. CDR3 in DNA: TGTGCCAGCAGCCAAACTAGCTACGAGCAGTACTTC. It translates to CASSQTSYEQYF.

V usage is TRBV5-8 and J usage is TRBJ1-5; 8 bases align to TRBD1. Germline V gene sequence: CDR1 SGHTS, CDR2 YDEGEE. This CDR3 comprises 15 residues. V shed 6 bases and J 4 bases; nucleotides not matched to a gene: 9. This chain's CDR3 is CASNQDRARNQPQHF. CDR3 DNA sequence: TGTGCCAGCAACCAGGACAGGGCTAGGAATCAGCCCCAGCATTTT.

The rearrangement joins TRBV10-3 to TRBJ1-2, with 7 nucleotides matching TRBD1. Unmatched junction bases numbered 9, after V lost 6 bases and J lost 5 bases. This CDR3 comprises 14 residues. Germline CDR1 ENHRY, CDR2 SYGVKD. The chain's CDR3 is CAISDRESNYGYTF. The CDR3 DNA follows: TGTGCCATCAGCGACAGGGAGAGTAATTATGGCTACACCTTC.